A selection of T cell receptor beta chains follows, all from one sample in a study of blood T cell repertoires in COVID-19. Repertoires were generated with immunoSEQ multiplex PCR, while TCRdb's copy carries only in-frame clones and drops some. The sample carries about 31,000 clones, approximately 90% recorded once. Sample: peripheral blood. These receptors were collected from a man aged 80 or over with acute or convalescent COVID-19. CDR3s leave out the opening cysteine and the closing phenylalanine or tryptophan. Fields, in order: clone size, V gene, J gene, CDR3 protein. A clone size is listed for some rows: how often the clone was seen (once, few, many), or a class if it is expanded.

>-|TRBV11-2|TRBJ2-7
ASSRNPGQGTEQY
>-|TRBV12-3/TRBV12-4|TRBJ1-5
AIRQGPSQPQH
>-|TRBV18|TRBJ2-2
ASSPPRGGDTGELF
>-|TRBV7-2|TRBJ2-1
ASSLAPPAGGYNEQF
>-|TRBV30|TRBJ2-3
AWSSTLTGGTTQY
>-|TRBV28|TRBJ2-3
ASSPSRQSASTDTQY
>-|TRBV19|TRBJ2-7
ASSRTGGMSYEQY
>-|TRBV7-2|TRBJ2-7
ASSPAGGSSYEQY
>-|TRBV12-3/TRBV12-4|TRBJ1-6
ASSSFYNSPLH
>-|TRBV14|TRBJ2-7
ASSPAVGQGTYEQY
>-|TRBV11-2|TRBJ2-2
ASSNLAGGNTGELF
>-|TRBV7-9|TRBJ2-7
ASSPTGYEQY
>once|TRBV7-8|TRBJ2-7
ASSLAGREQY
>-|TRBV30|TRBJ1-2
AWRTLGGYYGYT
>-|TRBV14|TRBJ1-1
ASSYRQGAGAEAF
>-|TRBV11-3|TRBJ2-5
ASSEGGTGWAQETQY
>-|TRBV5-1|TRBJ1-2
ASSRDSGVQDGYT
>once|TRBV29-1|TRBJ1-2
SADSTGGAFGYT
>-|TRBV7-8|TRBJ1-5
ASSLALPSGTGAAQPQH
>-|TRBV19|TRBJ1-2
ASSMLGGWDGYT
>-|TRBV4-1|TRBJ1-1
ASSPPGQPNTEAF
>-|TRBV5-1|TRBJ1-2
ASSLGPQGAGYGYT
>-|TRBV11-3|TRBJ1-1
ASSLGQNTEAF
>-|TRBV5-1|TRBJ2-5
ASTVAGAEETQY
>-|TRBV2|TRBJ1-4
ASTQGATNEKLF
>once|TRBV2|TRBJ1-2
ASWQKYGYT
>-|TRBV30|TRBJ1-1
AWRGGTGAHTEAF
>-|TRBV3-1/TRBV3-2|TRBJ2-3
ASSLAGEITDTQY
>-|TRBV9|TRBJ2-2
ASSPRPGTGTNTGELF
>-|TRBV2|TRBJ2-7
ARRPGGPSLGSYEQY
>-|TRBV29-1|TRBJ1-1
SAGQLGYTEAF
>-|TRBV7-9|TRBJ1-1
ASSPAGPEAF
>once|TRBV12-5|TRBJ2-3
ASGLLWAGDTQY
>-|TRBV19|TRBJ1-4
ASSYLTGPNEKLF
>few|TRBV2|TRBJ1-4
ASRAVVATNEKLF